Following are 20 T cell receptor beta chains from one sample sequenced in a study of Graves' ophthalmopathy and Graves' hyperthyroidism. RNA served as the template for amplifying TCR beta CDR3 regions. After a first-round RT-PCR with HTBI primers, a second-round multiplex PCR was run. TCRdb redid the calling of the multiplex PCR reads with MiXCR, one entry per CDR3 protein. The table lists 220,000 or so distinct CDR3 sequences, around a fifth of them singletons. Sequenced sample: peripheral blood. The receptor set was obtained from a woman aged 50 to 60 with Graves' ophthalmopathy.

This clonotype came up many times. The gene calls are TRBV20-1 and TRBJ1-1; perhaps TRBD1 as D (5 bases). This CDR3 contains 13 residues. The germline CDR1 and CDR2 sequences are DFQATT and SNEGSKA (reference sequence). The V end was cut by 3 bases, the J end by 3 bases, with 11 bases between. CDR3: CSASGGTYTEAFF. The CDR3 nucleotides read TGCAGTGCTAGTGGGGGGACGTACACTGAAGCTTTCTTT.

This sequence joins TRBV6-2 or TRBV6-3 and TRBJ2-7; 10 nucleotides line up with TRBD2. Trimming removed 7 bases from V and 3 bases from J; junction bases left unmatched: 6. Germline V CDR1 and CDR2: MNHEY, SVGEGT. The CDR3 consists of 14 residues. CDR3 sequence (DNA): TGTGCCAGCACCCGGACTAGCGGCCACTACGAGCAGTACTTC. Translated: CASTRTSGHYEQYF.

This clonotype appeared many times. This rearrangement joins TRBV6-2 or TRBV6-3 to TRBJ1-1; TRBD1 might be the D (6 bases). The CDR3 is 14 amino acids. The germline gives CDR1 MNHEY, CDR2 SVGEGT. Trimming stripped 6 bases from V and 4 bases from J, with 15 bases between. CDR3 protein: CASSFTGSGTEAFF. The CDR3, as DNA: TGTGCCAGCAGCTTTACAGGGTCGGGCACTGAAGCTTTCTTT.

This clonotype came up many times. In nucleotides, the CDR3 is TGCGCCAGCAGCTTGGGGGGGGCCGGGAGCACTGAAGCTTTCTTT. Translating gives CASSLGGAGSTEAFF. The chain has TRBV5-1 and TRBJ1-1, with D possibly TRBD1 on 6 matching bases. This CDR3 is built from 15 residues. Trimming cost V 0 bases and J 4 bases, with 13 bases left between them. The germline V gene encodes CDR1 SGHRS and CDR2 YFSETQ.

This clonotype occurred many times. The CDR3, as DNA: TGTGCCATGGGCGGGGCGCACTATGGCTACACCTTC. Protein: CAMGGAHYGYTF. V usage is TRBV12-3 or TRBV12-4 and J usage is TRBJ1-2, with D possibly TRBD1 on 5 matching bases. Deletions cut 10 bases from V and 3 bases from J, with 12 bases between. The CDR3 runs to 12 residues.

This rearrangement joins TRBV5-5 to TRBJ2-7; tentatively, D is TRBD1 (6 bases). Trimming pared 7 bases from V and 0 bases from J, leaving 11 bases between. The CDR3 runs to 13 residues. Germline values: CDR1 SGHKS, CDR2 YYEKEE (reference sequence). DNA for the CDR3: TGTGCCAGCCACAACAGGGTCTCCTACGAGCAGTACTTC. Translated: CASHNRVSYEQYF.

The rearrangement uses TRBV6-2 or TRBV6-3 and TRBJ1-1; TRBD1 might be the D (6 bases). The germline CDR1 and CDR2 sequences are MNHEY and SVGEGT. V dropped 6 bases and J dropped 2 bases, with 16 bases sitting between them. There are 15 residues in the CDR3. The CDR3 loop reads CASRMNRAHNTEAFF. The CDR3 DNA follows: TGTGCCAGCAGGATGAACAGGGCGCACAACACTGAAGCTTTCTTT.

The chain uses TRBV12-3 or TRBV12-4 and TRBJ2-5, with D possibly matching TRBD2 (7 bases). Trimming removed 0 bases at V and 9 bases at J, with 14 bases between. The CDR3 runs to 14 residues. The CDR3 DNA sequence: TGTGCCAGCAGTTTAGCGCGGGGGCCCGGGGCCCAGTACTTC. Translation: CASSLARGPGAQYF.

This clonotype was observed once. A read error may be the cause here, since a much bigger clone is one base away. CDR3 DNA: TGTGCCAGCAGCCTTGGGACTTACGGTCCCCAGTACTTC. As protein: CASSLGTYGPQYF. The rearrangement uses TRBV7-3 and TRBJ2-5, with D maybe TRBD2 (6 bases). V was pared by 5 bases and J by 9 bases, with 16 bases between. Germline V CDR1 and CDR2: SGHTA, FQGTGA. The CDR3 loop spans 13 amino acids.

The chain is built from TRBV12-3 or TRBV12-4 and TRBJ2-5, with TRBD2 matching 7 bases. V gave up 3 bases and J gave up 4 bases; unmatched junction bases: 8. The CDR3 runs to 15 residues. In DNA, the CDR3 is TGTGCCAGCAGTTTGCGGCAGGGAGGGCGAGAGACCCAGTACTTC. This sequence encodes CASSLRQGGRETQYF.

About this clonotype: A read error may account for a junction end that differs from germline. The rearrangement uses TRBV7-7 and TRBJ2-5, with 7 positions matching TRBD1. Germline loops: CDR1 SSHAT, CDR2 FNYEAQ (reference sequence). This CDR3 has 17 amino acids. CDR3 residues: CASSAGQVLKPQETQYF. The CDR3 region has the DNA TGTGCTAGCAGCGCAGGACAGGTGTTGAAGCCTCAAGAGACCCAGTACTTC. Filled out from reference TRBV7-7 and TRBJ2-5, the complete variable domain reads GAGVSQSPRYKVTKRGQDVTLRCDPISSHATLYWYQQALGQGPEFLTYFNYEAQPDKSGLPSDRFSAERPEGSISTLTIQRTEQRDSAMYRCASSAGQVLKPQETQYFGPGTRLLVL.

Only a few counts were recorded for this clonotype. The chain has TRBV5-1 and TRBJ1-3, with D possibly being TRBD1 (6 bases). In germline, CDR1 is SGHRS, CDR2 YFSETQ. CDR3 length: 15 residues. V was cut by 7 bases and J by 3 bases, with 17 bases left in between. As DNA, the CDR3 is TGCGCCAGCGCCGGGCCGGGGGCGGTTGGAAACACCATATATTTT. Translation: CASAGPGAVGNTIYF.

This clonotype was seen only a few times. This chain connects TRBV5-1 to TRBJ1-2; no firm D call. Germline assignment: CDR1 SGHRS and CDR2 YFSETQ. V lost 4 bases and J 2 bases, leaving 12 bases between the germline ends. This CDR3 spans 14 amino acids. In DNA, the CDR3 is TGCGCCAGCAGCCCCTTGGACGGGAACTATGGCTACACCTTC. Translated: CASSPLDGNYGYTF. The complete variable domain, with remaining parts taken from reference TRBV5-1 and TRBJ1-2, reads KAGVTQTPRYLIKTRGQQVTLSCSPISGHRSVSWYQQTPGQGLQFLFEYFSETQRNKGNFPGRFSGRQFSNSRSEMNVSTLELGDSALYLCASSPLDGNYGYTFGSGTRLTVV.

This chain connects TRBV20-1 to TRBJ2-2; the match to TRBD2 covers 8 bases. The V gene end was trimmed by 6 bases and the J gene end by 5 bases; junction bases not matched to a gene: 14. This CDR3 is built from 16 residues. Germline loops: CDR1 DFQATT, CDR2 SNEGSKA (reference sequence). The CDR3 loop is CSASSWGGRTTGELFF. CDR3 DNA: TGCAGTGCCTCTTCTTGGGGCGGGAGGACAACCGGGGAGCTGTTTTTT.

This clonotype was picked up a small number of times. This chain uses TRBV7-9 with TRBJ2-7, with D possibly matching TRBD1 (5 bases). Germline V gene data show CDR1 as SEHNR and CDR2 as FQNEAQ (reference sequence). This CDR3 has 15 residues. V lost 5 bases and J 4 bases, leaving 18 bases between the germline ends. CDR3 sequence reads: CASSAALGPPYEQYF. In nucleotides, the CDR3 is TGTGCCAGCAGCGCGGCATTGGGGCCGCCTTACGAGCAGTACTTC.

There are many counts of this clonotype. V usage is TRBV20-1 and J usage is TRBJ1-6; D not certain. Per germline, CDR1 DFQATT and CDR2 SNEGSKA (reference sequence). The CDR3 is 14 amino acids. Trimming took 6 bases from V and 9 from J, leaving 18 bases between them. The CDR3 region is CSALRAELGSPLHF. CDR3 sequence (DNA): TGCAGTGCCCTAAGAGCCGAGCTAGGTTCACCCCTCCACTTT.

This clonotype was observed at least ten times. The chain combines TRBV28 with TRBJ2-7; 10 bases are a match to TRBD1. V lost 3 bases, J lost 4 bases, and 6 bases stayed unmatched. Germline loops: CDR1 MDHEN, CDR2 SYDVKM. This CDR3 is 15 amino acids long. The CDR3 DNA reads TGTGCCAGCAGTTTGGTGGGACAGGGGATGTACGAGCAGTACTTC. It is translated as CASSLVGQGMYEQYF.

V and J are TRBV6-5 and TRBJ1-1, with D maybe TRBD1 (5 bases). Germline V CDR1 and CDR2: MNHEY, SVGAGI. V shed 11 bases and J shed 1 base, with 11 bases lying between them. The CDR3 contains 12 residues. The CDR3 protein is CAGGEGNTEAFF. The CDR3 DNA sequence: TGTGCCGGGGGTGAGGGGAACACTGAAGCTTTCTTT.

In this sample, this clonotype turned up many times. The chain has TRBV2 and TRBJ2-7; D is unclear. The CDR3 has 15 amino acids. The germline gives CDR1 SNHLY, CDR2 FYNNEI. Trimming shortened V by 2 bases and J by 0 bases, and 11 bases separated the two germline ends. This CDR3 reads CASSETLDGSYEQYF. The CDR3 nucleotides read TGTGCCAGCAGTGAAACATTAGACGGCTCCTACGAGCAGTACTTC.

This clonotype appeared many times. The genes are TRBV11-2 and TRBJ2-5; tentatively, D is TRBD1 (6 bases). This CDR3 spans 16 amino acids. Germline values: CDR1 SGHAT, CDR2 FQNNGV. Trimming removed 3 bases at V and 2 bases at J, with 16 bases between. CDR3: CASSFGTGRNQETQYF. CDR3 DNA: TGTGCCAGCAGCTTTGGAACAGGGAGAAATCAAGAGACCCAGTACTTC.